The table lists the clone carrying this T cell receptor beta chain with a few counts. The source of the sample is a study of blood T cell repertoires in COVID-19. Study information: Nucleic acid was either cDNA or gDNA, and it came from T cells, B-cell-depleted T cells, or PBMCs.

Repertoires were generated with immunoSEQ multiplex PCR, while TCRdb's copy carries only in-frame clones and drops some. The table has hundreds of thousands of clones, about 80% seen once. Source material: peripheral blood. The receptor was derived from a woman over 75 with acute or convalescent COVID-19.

The CDR3 here is CASSFEGVGYTF. The CDR3 DNA sequence: TGTGCCAGCAGTTTTGAGGGGGTCGGCTACACCTTC. This sequence joins TRBV12-3 or TRBV12-4 and TRBJ1-2; D might be TRBD1 (6 bases). CDR3 length equals 12 residues. Between the trimmed V and J ends, which lost 3 bases and 8 bases, there was a span of 10 bases.